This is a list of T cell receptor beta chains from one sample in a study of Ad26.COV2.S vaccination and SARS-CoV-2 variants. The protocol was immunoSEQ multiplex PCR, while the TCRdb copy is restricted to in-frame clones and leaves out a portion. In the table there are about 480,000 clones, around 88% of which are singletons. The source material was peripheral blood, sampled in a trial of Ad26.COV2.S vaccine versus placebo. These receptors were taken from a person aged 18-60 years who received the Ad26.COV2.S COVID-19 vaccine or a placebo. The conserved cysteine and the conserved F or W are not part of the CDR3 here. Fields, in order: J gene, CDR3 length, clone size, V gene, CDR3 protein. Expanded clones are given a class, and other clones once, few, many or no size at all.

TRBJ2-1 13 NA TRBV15 ATSRGAPSYNEQF
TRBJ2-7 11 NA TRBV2 ASRVLAGGEQY
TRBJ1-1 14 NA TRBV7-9 ASSEGVRDRGYLGF
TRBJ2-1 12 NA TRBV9 ASSAGLAPNEQF
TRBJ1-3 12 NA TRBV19 AASRTGSGNTIY
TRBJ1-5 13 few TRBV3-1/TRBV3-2 ASSQEPMGNQPQH
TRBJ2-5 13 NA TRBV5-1 ASSLGGSLWETQY
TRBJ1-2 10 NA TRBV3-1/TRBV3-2 ASSDPGAGYT
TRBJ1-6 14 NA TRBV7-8 ASSPTTDSYNSPLH
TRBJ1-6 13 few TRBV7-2 ASSLESQLNSPLH
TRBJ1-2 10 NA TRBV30 AWSVSIYGYT
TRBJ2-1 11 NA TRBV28 AIGGRAPNEQF
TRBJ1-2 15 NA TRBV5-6 ASSPSWTGALHYGYT
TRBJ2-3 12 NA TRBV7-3 ASSLRGTSDTQY
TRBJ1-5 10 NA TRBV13 ASSLEGEPQH
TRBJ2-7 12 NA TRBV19 ASSRARGPYEQY
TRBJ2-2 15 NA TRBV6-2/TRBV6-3 ASSRWEGPLNTGELF
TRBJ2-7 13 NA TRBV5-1 ASSLAPGSTTEQY
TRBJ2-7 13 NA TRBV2 ASSGFDRGRGEQY
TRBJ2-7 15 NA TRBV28 ASRNGRVGLVSSEQY
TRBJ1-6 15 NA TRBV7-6 ASSLRKRDRINSPLH
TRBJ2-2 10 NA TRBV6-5 ASADGTGELF
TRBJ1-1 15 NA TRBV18 ASSPNAGQAPNTEAF
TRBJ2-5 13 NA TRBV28 ASSSPDSLQETQY
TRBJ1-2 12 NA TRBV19 ASLTGQGDYGYT
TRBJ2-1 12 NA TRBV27 ASSRDRGYNEQF
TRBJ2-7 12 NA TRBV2 ASSVGQGYYEQY
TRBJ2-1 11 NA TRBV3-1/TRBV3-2 ASSPVNYNEQF
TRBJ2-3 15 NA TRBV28 ASSGTSGSTPADTQY
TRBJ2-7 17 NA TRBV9 ASSYGPGLAGGPSYEQY
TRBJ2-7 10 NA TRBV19 AAGGGRYEQY
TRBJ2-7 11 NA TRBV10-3 AISTDRTYEQY
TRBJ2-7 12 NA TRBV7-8 ASSLGVRGNEQY
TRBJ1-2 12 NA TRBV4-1 ASRQRGGLDGYT
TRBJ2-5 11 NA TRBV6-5 ASRNSGVETQY
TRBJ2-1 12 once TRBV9 ASSQTSGKDEQF
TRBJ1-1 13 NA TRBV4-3 ASSQDMFSGTEAF
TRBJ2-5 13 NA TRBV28 ASSLGEQSQETQY
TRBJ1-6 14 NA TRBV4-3 ASSQDPTGLGSPLH
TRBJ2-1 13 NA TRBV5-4 ASSPGSGRPNEQF
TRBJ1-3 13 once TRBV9 ASSVEASSGNTIY
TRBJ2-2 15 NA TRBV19 ASRNYRDGTNTGELF